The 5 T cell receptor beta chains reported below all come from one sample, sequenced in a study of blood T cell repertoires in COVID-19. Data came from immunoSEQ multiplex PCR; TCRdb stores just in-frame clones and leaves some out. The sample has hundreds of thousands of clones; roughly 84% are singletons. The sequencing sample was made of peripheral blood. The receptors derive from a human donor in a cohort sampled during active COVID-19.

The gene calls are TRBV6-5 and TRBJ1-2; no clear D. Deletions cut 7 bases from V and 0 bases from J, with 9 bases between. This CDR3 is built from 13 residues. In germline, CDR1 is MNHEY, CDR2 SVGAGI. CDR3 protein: CASKQQTNYGYTF. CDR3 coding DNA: TGTGCCAGCAAACAACAGACTAACTATGGCTACACCTTC.

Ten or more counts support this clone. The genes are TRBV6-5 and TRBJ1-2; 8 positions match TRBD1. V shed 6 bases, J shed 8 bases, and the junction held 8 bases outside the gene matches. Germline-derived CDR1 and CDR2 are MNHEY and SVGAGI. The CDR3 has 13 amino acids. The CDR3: CASRSDRGRGYTF. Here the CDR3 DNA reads TGTGCCAGCAGGTCAGACAGGGGACGCGGCTACACCTTC.

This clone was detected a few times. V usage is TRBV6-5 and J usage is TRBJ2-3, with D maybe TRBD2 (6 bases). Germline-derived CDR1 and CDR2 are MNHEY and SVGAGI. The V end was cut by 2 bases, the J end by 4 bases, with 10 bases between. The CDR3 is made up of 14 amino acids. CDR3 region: CASSYGLLPDTQYF. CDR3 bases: TGTGCCAGCAGTTACGGACTACTACCAGATACGCAGTATTTT.

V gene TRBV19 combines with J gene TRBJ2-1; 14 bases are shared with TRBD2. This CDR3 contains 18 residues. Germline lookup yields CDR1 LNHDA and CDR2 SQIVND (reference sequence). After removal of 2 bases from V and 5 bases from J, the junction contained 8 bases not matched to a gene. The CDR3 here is CASSIRTSGRLEHNEQFF. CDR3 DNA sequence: TGTGCCAGTAGTATACGGACTAGCGGGAGGCTGGAACACAATGAGCAGTTCTTC.

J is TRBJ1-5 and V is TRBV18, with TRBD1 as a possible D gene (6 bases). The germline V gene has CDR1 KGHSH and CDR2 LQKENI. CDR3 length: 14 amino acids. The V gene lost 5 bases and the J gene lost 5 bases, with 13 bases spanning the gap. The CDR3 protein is CASSTDRPDQPQHF. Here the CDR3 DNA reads TGTGCCAGCTCAACCGACAGGCCGGATCAGCCCCAGCATTTT. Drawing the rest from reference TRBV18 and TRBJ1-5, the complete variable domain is NAGVMQNPRHLVRRRGQEARLRCSPMKGHSHVYWYRQLPEEGLKFMVYLQKENIIDESGMPKERFSAEFPKEGPSILRIQQVVRGDSAAYFCASSTDRPDQPQHFGDGTRLSIL.